This T cell receptor beta chain was identified in a study of CXCR3-negative and CXCR3-positive naive CD8 T cells. CDR1 is MDHEN, CDR2 SYDVKM, per germline. The CDR3 has 17 amino acids. A word on this clonotype: Its antigen is as yet unknown.

UMI-labeled TRB cDNA libraries were prepared by 5' RACE. Reprocessing the 5' RACE reads, TCRdb reports a single entry for every CDR3 protein and omits DNA. The sample totals approximately 100,000 distinct CDR3 sequences. Study-level points and caveats: Naive cells with CXCR3 showed TRB CDR3s that were more hydrophobic than those in CXCR3-negative naive cells.

The sequenced material came from naive CXCR3+ CD8+ T cells from blood. Subset in this sample: CD45RO-CCR7+CD27+CD95- naive CD8+ T cells expressing CXCR3 (TNR3+). This clonotype was sampled from a human donor in good health. Some clones in this sample may be carry-over from other donors' samples. The chain recombines TRBV28 with TRBJ1-5; the D call of TRBD1 rests on TCRdb alone, since no DNA is present to check it. CDR3 sequence reads: CASSVLQGAPGYQPQHF.